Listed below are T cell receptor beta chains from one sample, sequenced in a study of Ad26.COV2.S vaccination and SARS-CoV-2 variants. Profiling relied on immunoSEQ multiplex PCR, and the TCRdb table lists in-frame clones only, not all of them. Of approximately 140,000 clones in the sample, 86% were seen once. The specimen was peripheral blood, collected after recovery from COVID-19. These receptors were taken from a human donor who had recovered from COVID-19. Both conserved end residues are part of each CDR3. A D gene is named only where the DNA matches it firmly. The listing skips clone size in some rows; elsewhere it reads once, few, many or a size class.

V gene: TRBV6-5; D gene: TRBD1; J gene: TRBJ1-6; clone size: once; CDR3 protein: CASRQRTGPNSPLHF; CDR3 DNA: TGTGCCAGCAGACAAAGGACAGGGCCTAATTCACCCCTCCACTTT
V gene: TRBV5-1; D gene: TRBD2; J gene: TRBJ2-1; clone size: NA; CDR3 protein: CASSLAGLATSYNEQFF; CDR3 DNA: TGCGCCAGCAGCTTGGCCGGACTAGCGACCTCCTACAATGAGCAGTTCTTC
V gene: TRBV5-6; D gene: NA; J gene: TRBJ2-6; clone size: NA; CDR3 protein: CASSLWSSGANVLTF; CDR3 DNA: TGTGCCAGCAGCTTGTGGAGCTCTGGGGCCAACGTCCTGACTTTC
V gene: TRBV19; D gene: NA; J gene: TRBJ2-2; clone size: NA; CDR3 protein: CASSAYLLIANTGELFF; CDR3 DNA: TGTGCCAGTAGTGCATACCTACTGATCGCGAACACCGGGGAGCTGTTTTTT
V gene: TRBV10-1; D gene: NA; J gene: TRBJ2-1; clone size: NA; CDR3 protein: CASSVYQSSYNEQFF; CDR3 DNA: TGCGCCAGCAGTGTTTACCAGAGCTCCTACAATGAGCAGTTCTTC
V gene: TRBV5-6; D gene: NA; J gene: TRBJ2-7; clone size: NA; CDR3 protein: CASSSPENYEQYF; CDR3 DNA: TGTGCCAGCAGCTCCCCGGAAAACTACGAGCAGTACTTC
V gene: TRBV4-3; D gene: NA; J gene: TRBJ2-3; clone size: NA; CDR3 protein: CASSQETADTQYF; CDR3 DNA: TGCGCCAGCAGCCAAGAGACAGCAGATACGCAGTATTTT
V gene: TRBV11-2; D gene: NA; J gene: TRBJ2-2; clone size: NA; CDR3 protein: CASSSQGVDGELFF; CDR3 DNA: TGTGCCAGCAGCTCCCAGGGAGTGGACGGGGAGCTGTTTTTT
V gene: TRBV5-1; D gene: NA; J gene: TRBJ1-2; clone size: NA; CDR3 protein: CASSPGRWYGYTF; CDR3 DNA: TGCGCCAGCAGCCCGGGACGCTGGTATGGCTACACCTTC
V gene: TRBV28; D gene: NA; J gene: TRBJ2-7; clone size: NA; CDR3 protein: CASKVAFGYEQYF; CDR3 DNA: TGTGCCAGCAAAGTAGCGTTCGGCTACGAGCAGTACTTC
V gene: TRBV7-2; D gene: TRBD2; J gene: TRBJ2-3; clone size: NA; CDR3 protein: CASSLRASGGPTDTQYF; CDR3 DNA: TGTGCCAGCAGCTTACGGGCTAGCGGGGGTCCCACAGATACGCAGTATTTT